The source of this T cell receptor beta chain is a study of identical twins. V lost 1 base to trimming and J lost 4 bases, with 22 bases between them. The CDR3 sequence is 18 residues long. The germline CDR1 and CDR2 sequences are LGHDT and YNNKEL (reference sequence). With template switching, a universal primer site was added, and the cDNA carried unique molecular identifiers. TCRdb fed the 5' RACE reads into MiXCR, producing one record per CDR3 protein. The table records 1.5 million to 2 million distinct CDR3 sequences, 25% to 35% of them present only once. The study, taken as a whole, reports: Memory repertoires showed no such pattern, whereas abundant cord blood beta clonotypes carried fewer insertions. Modeled out-of-frame TCR alpha sharing in monozygotic twins fell below observed levels.

Regarding this clonotype: Its antigen remains unidentified.

The material sequenced was cord blood. The J gene is TRBJ1-2, the V gene TRBV3-1; a possible D gene is TRBD1 (5 bases). This clonotype originated in a newborn girl in good health. The CDR3: CASSQVGMDKRSVYGYTF. CDR3 coding DNA: TGTGCCAGCAGCCAAGTTGGGATGGACAAGCGAAGCGTCTATGGCTACACCTTC.